The present entry profiles one T cell receptor beta chain with its context. This specimen comes from a study of shared T cell receptors in the human thymus. Assay: immunoSEQ multiplex PCR; the TCRdb copy retains only in-frame clones and omits some. The sample has hundreds of thousands of clones, 87% seen once. The data also belong to a second study, concerning human thymus T cells.

The sequenced sample consisted of thymocytes. This receptor was identified in a boy in the first two years of life with a congenital heart defect.

CDR3 region: CASSLTRDFWGITTEAFF. CDR3 DNA: TGTGCCAGCAGTTTAACCCGGGACTTCTGGGGGATAACTACTGAAGCTTTCTTT. V and J are TRBV27 and TRBJ1-1; D is perhaps TRBD1 (5 bases). V shed 2 bases and J shed 5 bases, with 24 bases lying between them. CDR1 and CDR2 (germline): MNHEY, SMNVEV (reference sequence). The CDR3 spans 18 residues.